This entry lists 29 T cell receptor beta chains sequenced from one sample in a study of cytomegalovirus exposure and HLA in healthy donors. PCR amplification relied on 60 Vbeta primers (plus 13 Jbeta primers). Generated by immunoSEQ multiplex PCR, the TCRdb table keeps only in-frame clones and is missing some. This specimen shows over 100,000 clones; the ten leading clones hold 1.5% to 2%. Sequenced: PBMCs. The receptors shown here come from a woman aged 40 to 50 in good health and CMV-seropositive.

The CDR3 reads CAWSYGATNEKLFF. The DNA for the CDR3 is TGTGCCTGGAGCTACGGGGCAACTAATGAAAAACTGTTTTTT. This chain uses TRBV30 with TRBJ1-4; D gene uncertain. This CDR3 spans 14 amino acids. CDR1 is GTSNPN and CDR2 is SVGIG in the germline V gene (reference sequence). V dropped 3 bases and J dropped 0 bases, with 8 bases sitting between them.

The chain links TRBV10-3 to TRBJ2-3, with 8 bases fitting TRBD2. This CDR3 region has 15 residues. Germline trimming cut 11 bases from V and 5 bases from J; bases unmatched to any gene: 15. In germline, CDR1 is ENHRY, CDR2 SYGVKD. The CDR3 coding sequence is TGTGCCGTAAGAGCGGGAGTGGGGATCCGAGATACGCAGTATTTT. This encodes CAVRAGVGIRDTQYF.

V gene TRBV29-1 combines with J gene TRBJ2-1; a weak D match, TRBD2 (7 bases). The germline V gene encodes CDR1 SQVTM and CDR2 ANQGSEA. The CDR3 spans 13 residues. V was pared by 3 bases and J by 7 bases, with 13 bases between. The CDR3 here is CSVDREGGNEQFF. The CDR3 DNA sequence: TGCAGCGTTGATAGGGAGGGGGGGAATGAGCAGTTCTTC.

CDR3 DNA sequence: TGTGCCAGCAGCCTTACAGGGGGAGGGCCCGCAGATACGCAGTATTTT. It is translated as CASSLTGGGPADTQYF. The chain employs TRBV5-6 and TRBJ2-3; perhaps TRBD1 as D (8 bases). Trimming removed 4 bases at V and 4 bases at J, with 19 bases between. CDR3 length equals 16 residues. Germline CDR1 and CDR2: SGHDT and YYEEEE.

The J gene is TRBJ1-5, the V gene TRBV19; TRBD1 aligns across 8 bases. The V segment lost 1 base and the J segment 3 bases; nucleotides outside the gene matches: 2. CDR3 length: 15 amino acids. The germline gives CDR1 LNHDA, CDR2 SQIVND (reference sequence). In nucleotides, the CDR3 is TGTGCCAGTAGTATAGGACAGGGGTACAATCAGCCCCAGCATTTT. Translation gives CASSIGQGYNQPQHF.

This chain connects TRBV10-3 to TRBJ2-5; 13 bases map to TRBD2. V lost 6 bases to trimming and J lost 5 bases; unmatched junction nucleotides: 6. The CDR3 is 15 amino acids. Germline V gives CDR1 ENHRY, CDR2 SYGVKD. The CDR3 sequence is CAIRAGTSGKETQYF. The CDR3 DNA reads TGTGCCATCAGGGCCGGGACTAGCGGGAAGGAGACCCAGTACTTC.

The rearrangement uses TRBV5-8 and TRBJ2-3; D unclear. Germline V gene lookup returns CDR1 SGHTS and CDR2 YDEGEE. Trimming removed 6 bases from V and 0 bases from J, with 14 bases in between. CDR3 length: 15 residues. The CDR3 bases are TGTGCCAGCACCCATGGCAGGTTGAGCACAGATACGCAGTATTTT. This translates into CASTHGRLSTDTQYF. Variable domain in full (rest from reference TRBV5-8 and TRBJ2-3): EAGVTQSPTHLIKTRGQQATLRCSPISGHTSVYWYQQALGLGLQFLLWYDEGEERNRGNFPPRFSGRQFPNYSSELNVNALELEDSALYLCASTHGRLSTDTQYFGPGTRLTVL.

The rearrangement uses TRBV6-6 and TRBJ2-1; 9 bases fit TRBD2. Per germline, CDR1 MNHNY and CDR2 SVGAGI (reference sequence). With 2 bases clipped from V and 5 bases from J, the junction kept 4 bases outside the gene matches. The CDR3 is made up of 15 amino acids. CDR3 in DNA: TGTGCCAGCAGTTACCTAATAGCGGGGGACAATGAGCAGTTCTTC. This encodes CASSYLIAGDNEQFF.

V is TRBV25-1 and J is TRBJ2-1, with D perhaps matching TRBD1 (5 bases). Germline V CDR1 and CDR2: MGHDK, SYGVNS. This CDR3 is 16 amino acids long. V lost 0 bases and J 4 bases, leaving 13 bases between the germline ends. CDR3 in DNA: TGTGCCAGCAGTGAATATGGGGCCATGGGGTACAATGAGCAGTTCTTC. Translation gives CASSEYGAMGYNEQFF.

J is TRBJ2-1 and V is TRBV7-3, with 10 bases matching TRBD1. Germline lookup yields CDR1 SGHTA and CDR2 FQGTGA. V lost 1 base to trimming and J lost 6 bases; unmatched junction nucleotides: 3. The CDR3 contains 15 residues. The CDR3 is CASSLRDRGSNEQFF. The CDR3 coding sequence is TGTGCCAGCAGCTTAAGGGACAGGGGCAGCAATGAGCAGTTCTTC.

J is TRBJ2-7 and V is TRBV30; 8 nucleotides align to TRBD2. Germline V gene lookup returns CDR1 GTSNPN and CDR2 SVGIG (reference sequence). CDR3 length: 14 amino acids. The J segment lost 5 bases and the V segment lost 2 bases, leaving 8 bases of the junction unmatched. CDR3 sequence (DNA): TGTGCCTGGAGTAGAGATCTAGCGGGCCACGAGCAGTACTTC. It translates to CAWSRDLAGHEQYF. The whole variable domain, filled in from reference TRBV30 and TRBJ2-7, reads SQTIHQWPATLVQPVGSPLSLECTVEGTSNPNLYWYRQAAGRGLQLLFYSVGIGQISSEVPQNLSASRPQDRQFILSSKKLLLSDSGFYLCAWSRDLAGHEQYFGPGTRLTVT.

The V call is TRBV15, the J call TRBJ1-4, with D perhaps TRBD1 (5 bases). This CDR3 has 16 residues. Looked up from germline, CDR1 is LNHNV and CDR2 is YYDKDF (reference sequence). Trimming took off 1 base at V and 8 bases at J, with 17 bases between the two ends. The CDR3 nucleotides read TGTGCCACCAGCAGAGTCTTAGGGAACAGGCCCGAAAAACTGTTTTTT. Amino acids: CATSRVLGNRPEKLFF.

The gene calls are TRBV28 and TRBJ2-7, with TRBD1 matching over 9 bases. The CDR3 covers 12 residues. Per the germline V gene, CDR1 is MDHEN and CDR2 is SYDVKM. Trimming removed 10 bases from V and 2 bases from J; junction bases left unmatched: 3. The CDR3 is CATYRGPYEQYF. Here the CDR3 DNA reads TGTGCCACCTACAGGGGGCCCTACGAGCAGTACTTC.

The V gene is TRBV19, the J gene TRBJ2-7; 8 nucleotides align to TRBD1. CDR1 LNHDA and CDR2 SQIVND come from the germline V gene (reference sequence). Losses at the gene ends were 5 bases for V and 3 bases for J; bases not matched to a gene: 6. The CDR3 loop spans 14 amino acids. The CDR3 loop is CASSRGTGLYEQYF. The CDR3 nucleotides are TGTGCCAGTAGTCGCGGGACAGGACTCTACGAGCAGTACTTC.

The chain has TRBV9 and TRBJ2-7; 8 nucleotides line up with TRBD1. The V gene's germline CDR1 is SGDLS and CDR2 YYNGEE. J was trimmed by 1 base and V by 0 bases; bases with no gene match: 3. The CDR3 runs to 15 residues. Here the CDR3 DNA reads TGTGCCAGCAGCGTAGAACAGGGGGGTTCCTACGAGCAGTACTTC. Translating it yields CASSVEQGGSYEQYF.

The chain joins TRBV29-1 to TRBJ1-1; 9 bases agree with TRBD1. The junction had 3 bases not matched to a gene; V was cut back by 4 bases and J by 0 bases. Germline CDR1 reads SQVTM; CDR2 reads ANQGSEA. This CDR3 is 14 amino acids long. This CDR3 is CSVGGQGLNTEAFF. Here the CDR3 DNA reads TGCAGCGTTGGGGGACAGGGCCTGAACACTGAAGCTTTCTTT.

The rearrangement links TRBV7-2 to TRBJ1-2; 10 nucleotides match TRBD1. The CDR3 has 14 residues. CDR1 and CDR2 (germline): SGHTA, FQGNSA. The trim removed 3 bases at V and 8 bases at J, leaving 6 bases unmatched. CDR3 amino acids: CASSLGTGVGGYTF. The CDR3 DNA reads TGTGCCAGCAGCTTGGGGACAGGGGTTGGAGGCTACACCTTC.

This chain links TRBV28 with TRBJ1-4; 9 bases are a match to TRBD1. The CDR3 is 15 residues long. Germline CDR1 is MDHEN and CDR2 is SYDVKM. The V segment lost 7 bases and the J segment 8 bases; nucleotides outside the gene matches: 11. For the CDR3, the DNA is TGTGCCAGCACCTCATCGGGACAGGGCCTCGAAAAACTGTTTTTT. Amino acid sequence: CASTSSGQGLEKLFF.

This chain uses TRBV6-4 with TRBJ2-2; 10 positions agree with TRBD2. The J segment lost 2 bases and the V segment lost 4 bases, leaving 7 bases of the junction unmatched. Germline CDR1 and CDR2: MRHNA and SNTAGT. The CDR3 has 17 residues. The CDR3 DNA reads as TGTGCCAGCAGTGCCGGGACTAGCGATTCCAACACCGGGGAGCTGTTTTTT. This sequence encodes CASSAGTSDSNTGELFF.

For the CDR3, the DNA is TGTGCCAGCAGTGAATACGGCGGACAGGGGGGGAGTTCACCCCTCCACTTT. This gives the protein CASSEYGGQGGSSPLHF. The V and J genes are TRBV25-1 and TRBJ1-6, with 10 bases matching TRBD1. CDR3 length: 17 amino acids. The germline V gene encodes CDR1 MGHDK and CDR2 SYGVNS. V shed 0 bases, J shed 9 bases, and the junction held 8 bases outside the gene matches.

The chain joins TRBV7-8 to TRBJ2-1, with D tentatively TRBD1 (6 bases). The CDR3 has 16 residues. Per the germline V gene, CDR1 is SGHVS and CDR2 is FQNEAQ. Trimming pared 2 bases from V and 4 bases from J, leaving 15 bases between. The CDR3 is CASSLRRTDFYNEQFF. CDR3 bases: TGTGCCAGCAGCTTACGGAGGACAGACTTTTACAATGAGCAGTTCTTC.

The chain recombines TRBV28 with TRBJ1-5; 8 bases align to TRBD1. The J segment lost 1 base and the V segment lost 5 bases, leaving 4 bases of the junction unmatched. The V gene's germline CDR1 is MDHEN and CDR2 SYDVKM. This CDR3 is 15 amino acids long. CDR3 DNA: TGTGCCAGCAGTCTACAGGGGGTGAGCAATCAGCCCCAGCATTTT. It codes for CASSLQGVSNQPQHF.

In DNA, the CDR3 is TGTGCCAGCAGCTTGACTAGCGGGGCTGGGGATACGCAGTATTTT. As protein: CASSLTSGAGDTQYF. The V gene is TRBV7-9, the J gene TRBJ2-3, with TRBD2 identical over 11 bases. Looked up from germline, CDR1 is SEHNR and CDR2 is FQNEAQ (reference sequence). V lost 3 bases, J lost 6 bases, and 5 bases stayed unmatched. This CDR3 spans 15 amino acids.

V is TRBV18 and J is TRBJ2-1; TRBD2 matches 10 bases. The germline CDR1 and CDR2 sequences are KGHSH and LQKENI. The CDR3 contains 15 residues. The V and J ends lost 5 bases and 4 bases, in that order; junction bases with no gene match: 5. The CDR3 sequence is CASSILAGDYNEQFF. DNA for the CDR3: TGTGCCAGCTCAATTCTAGCGGGAGATTACAATGAGCAGTTCTTC.

The rearrangement uses TRBV5-4 and TRBJ1-6; unclear D gene. With 4 bases removed from V and 6 bases from J, the gap between germline ends came to 5 bases. The CDR3 is 12 residues long. Germline V lookup: CDR1 SGHNT, CDR2 YYREEE (reference sequence). CDR3 in DNA: TGTGCCAGCAGCCCGGGTAATTCACCCCTCCACTTT. Encoded protein: CASSPGNSPLHF.

A note on this clone: The identical CDR3 is also encoded by other nucleotide sequences in the sample. The chain joins TRBV27 to TRBJ2-7; 8 bases agree with TRBD2. V gave up 4 bases and J gave up 0 bases; unmatched junction bases: 2. Germline lookup yields CDR1 MNHEY and CDR2 SMNVEV (reference sequence). The CDR3 runs to 14 residues. For the CDR3, the DNA is TGTGCCAGCAGTTCGGGAGGGATCTCCTACGAGCAGTACTTC. This encodes CASSSGGISYEQYF.

V and J are TRBV7-2 and TRBJ2-4, with D possibly matching TRBD2 (5 bases). Germline CDR1 is SGHTA and CDR2 is FQGNSA. The CDR3 runs to 18 residues. Trimming left V 1 base short and J 2 bases short, with 18 bases between. The CDR3 nucleotides read TGTGCCAGCAGCTTAGAGCGAGGGTCCAACCTTCCCAAAAACATTCAGTACTTC. Its protein product is CASSLERGSNLPKNIQYF.

The chain employs TRBV4-1 and TRBJ1-2, with no clear D. V shed 1 base and J shed 4 bases, with 10 bases lying between them. The CDR3 covers 14 residues. Germline V gene data show CDR1 as MGHRA and CDR2 as YSYEKL. The CDR3 spells CASSQALQLYGYTF. CDR3 nucleotides: TGCGCCAGCAGCCAAGCCCTCCAACTCTATGGCTACACCTTC.

About this clone: The junction shows a germline mismatch at one end, possibly a read error. The chain recombines TRBV7-7 with TRBJ2-5, with 10 nucleotides matching TRBD2. Germline-derived CDR1 and CDR2 are SSHAT and FNYEAQ (reference sequence). This CDR3 has 15 amino acids. Written as DNA, the CDR3 is TGTGCTAGCAGCTCTAGCGGGAGCCGGGGTGAGACCCAGTACTTC. Translated, it gives CASSSSGSRGETQYF.